The rows below give T cell receptor beta chains drawn from one sample of a study of cytomegalovirus exposure and HLA in healthy donors. TCRdb's table, derived via immunoSEQ multiplex PCR, lists solely in-frame clones and lacks some. The data show 95,000 to 150,000 clones, around 79% seen once. Sample: PBMCs. These receptors were collected from a woman aged 25-40 years in good health and CMV-seropositive. The CDR3 runs from the conserved cysteine through the conserved F or W. D genes are given only for firm matches. Only part of the rows carry a size: once, few, many, or a class if the clone is expanded.

>TRBV30|12|TRBJ2-7|-|-
TGTGCCTTAAAGGGGTTAGCCTACGAGCAGTACTTC
CALKGLAYEQYF
>TRBV6-5|12|TRBJ2-1|-|-
TGTGCCAGCAGCCAACGAGGCGATGAGCAGTTCTTC
CASSQRGDEQFF
>TRBV27|13|TRBJ1-2|-|-
TGTGCCAGCAGTTTATCGGGAGTGGGGGGCTACACCTTC
CASSLSGVGGYTF
>TRBV9|14|TRBJ1-2|-|-
TGTGCCAGCAGCGTCGAGGGAGGTCACTATGGCTACACCTTC
CASSVEGGHYGYTF
>TRBV23-1|15|TRBJ1-1|-|-
TGCGCCAGCAGCCCAGTGGCAGGGGTCTTCGCTGAAGCTTTCTTT
CASSPVAGVFAEAFF
>TRBV6-1|15|TRBJ1-2|-|-
TGTGCCAGCAGTGATGGGCAGCCAGGGGACTATGGCTACACCTTC
CASSDGQPGDYGYTF
>TRBV28|13|TRBJ1-1|-|-
TGTGCCAGCAGAGACAGCGCTGGTCGGGAAGCTTTCTTT
CASRDSAGREAFF
>TRBV28|12|TRBJ1-2|-|-
TGTGCCACCTGGCCAGGGTCCTATGGCTACACCTTC
CATWPGSYGYTF
>TRBV18|18|TRBJ2-5|-|-
TGTGCCAGCTCACCGACCCGGGGGTTAGGACGGTTTCAAGAGACCCAGTACTTC
CASSPTRGLGRFQETQYF
>TRBV15|15|TRBJ2-7|-|-
TGTGCCACCAGCAGAGATTTGGGCAGTTCCTACGAGCAGTACTTC
CATSRDLGSSYEQYF
>TRBV13|16|TRBJ1-1|-|-
TGTGCCAGCAGCCCCCTAGGGGCGGAGGGCGGCACTGAAGCTTTCTTT
CASSPLGAEGGTEAFF
>TRBV20-1|11|TRBJ1-1|-|-
TGCAGTGTTCGAGTGAACACTGAAGCTTTCTTT
CSVRVNTEAFF
>TRBV7-9|14|TRBJ2-2|-|TRBD1
TGTGCCAGCAGGTTAGACAGGGAATCCGGGGAGCTGTTTTTT
CASRLDRESGELFF
>TRBV28|12|TRBJ1-1|-|-
TGTGCCACCCTTACACCGAACACTGAAGCTTTCTTT
CATLTPNTEAFF
>TRBV4-1|14|TRBJ2-1|-|TRBD1
TGCGCCAGCAGCACCGGGACAGCAGACAATGAGCAGTTCTTC
CASSTGTADNEQFF
>TRBV7-2|13|TRBJ2-7|-|TRBD1
TGTGCCAGCAGCTTAGGCCGGGACAGGGGGCAGTACTTC
CASSLGRDRGQYF
>TRBV7-9|16|TRBJ1-2|-|TRBD1
TGTGCCAGCAGCATTTCCGGGACAGGGGCTGGGCATGGCTACACCTTC
CASSISGTGAGHGYTF
>TRBV5-1|15|TRBJ1-6|-|-
TGCGCCAGCAGCTTCTCCAGGGAAGGGTATTCACCCCTCCACTTT
CASSFSREGYSPLHF
>TRBV4-1|14|TRBJ1-2|few|-
TGCGCCAGCAGTGGTAGAGATCTATCGGTTGGCTACACCTTC
CASSGRDLSVGYTF
>TRBV5-4|15|TRBJ2-3|-|TRBD2
TGTGCCAGCAGCGTAGCGGGGGGCCCCGCGGATACGCAGTATTTT
CASSVAGGPADTQYF
>TRBV28|17|TRBJ2-5|-|-
TGTGCCAGCAGTTTTACCACCTCACAGGGTTGGGAAGAGACCCAGTACTTC
CASSFTTSQGWEETQYF
>TRBV6-1|13|TRBJ1-1|once|-
TGTGCCAGCAGTGCGGAGGGTTACACTGAAGCTTTCTTT
CASSAEGYTEAFF
>TRBV5-4|15|TRBJ1-1|-|-
TGTGCCAGCAGCTCACCTCAAACAGGGAACACTGAAGCTTTCTTT
CASSSPQTGNTEAFF
>TRBV7-8|14|TRBJ1-4|-|TRBD1
TGTGCCAGCAGCCGGACAGGGCTTAATGAAAAACTGTTTTTT
CASSRTGLNEKLFF
>TRBV18|15|TRBJ2-7|few|-
TGTGCCAGCTCACCTCCGGGGACTCCCCTCTACGAGCAGTACTTC
CASSPPGTPLYEQYF
>TRBV9|14|TRBJ2-2|-|-
TGTGCCAGCAGCGCGCCAACTCCGACCGGGGAGCTGTTTTTT
CASSAPTPTGELFF
>TRBV9|15|TRBJ1-6|-|-
TGTGCCAGCAGCGTAGATTTCAGGGGCGGATCACCCCTCCACTTT
CASSVDFRGGSPLHF
>TRBV5-1|14|TRBJ2-1|-|TRBD2
TGCGCCAGCACCGGGACTAGCTCTACTAATGAGCAGTTCTTC
CASTGTSSTNEQFF
>TRBV6-6|15|TRBJ1-3|-|-
TGTGCCAGCAGTTATGGGGGCCACTCTGGAAACACCATATATTTT
CASSYGGHSGNTIYF
>TRBV15|16|TRBJ2-7|-|TRBD1
TGTGCCACCAGCAGAGGGGGGGGACAGGGAGGAGGCGAGCAGTACTTC
CATSRGGGQGGGEQYF
>TRBV5-1|14|TRBJ1-4|-|-
TGCGCCAGCAGCCCGAGGGGGACACATGAAAAACTGTTTTTT
CASSPRGTHEKLFF
>TRBV7-8|14|TRBJ2-7|-|TRBD1
TGTGCCAGCAGCCCCCGGACAGGTGTCTACGAGCAGTACTTC
CASSPRTGVYEQYF
>TRBV6-5|13|TRBJ1-6|once|TRBD1
TGTGCCAGCAGTCCCGACAGGGATTCACCCCTCCACTTT
CASSPDRDSPLHF
>TRBV11-2|18|TRBJ2-6|-|-
TGTGCCAGCAGCTTAGGGGTACTACTAAGCTCTGGGGCCAACGTCCTGACTTTC
CASSLGVLLSSGANVLTF
>TRBV9|12|TRBJ2-3|few|-
-
CASSSTSDTQYF